This TCR beta chain stems from a study of shared clonotypes between healthy human individuals. Study-level findings and limits: Only blood was sampled, and tissue TCR repertoires likely differ from blood ones. The sharing of 4% to 5.5% of naive CD4 clonotypes was seen across a few donors. Among non-shared clonotypes, generation probabilities were lower than among those shared by all four donors.

Within Nashville, Tennessee resided all donors, each a Caucasian adult. This CDR3 contains 17 residues. Germline lookup yields CDR1 MNHEY and CDR2 SMNVEV (reference sequence). V was clipped by 8 bases and J by 0 bases, with 20 bases between them. With regard to this clone: The antigen remains undetermined.

The table came from immunoSEQ multiplex PCR; TCRdb's copy has only in-frame clones and leaves some out. The data hold fewer than 3 million clones, with approximately 90% observed a single time. The chain combines TRBV27 with TRBJ1-5; D is perhaps TRBD1 (5 bases). Sample: naive CD4+ T cells from PBMCs. Subset indicated: CD45RA+ positively selected. This TCR was recovered from a man between 18 and 29 years old in good health. Some clones in this sample may be carry-over from other donors' samples. The CDR3 loop is CASSIRGRGDSNQPQHF. The DNA for the CDR3 is TGTGCCAGCTCAATCCGAGGGAGGGGTGATAGCAATCAGCCCCAGCATTTT.